The clone carrying this T cell receptor beta chain was recorded many times. This entry comes from a study of regulatory T cells in long-lasting Graves disease. Arm-PCR of CDR3 regions and iRepertoire HTBI primers were the basis on which TCR beta libraries were built. TCRdb used MiXCR to reprocess the multiplex PCR reads, holding one entry per CDR3 protein. The sample contains around 500,000 distinct CDR3 sequences, around 13% of which appear only once. From germline, CDR1 is SGHVS and CDR2 FQNEAQ. The V end lost 5 bases, the J end lost 3 bases, and 14 bases lay between the germline ends. This CDR3 region has 15 residues. The time point here: newly diagnosed GD, antithyroid drugs for less than 3 months. Isolated PBMC RNA provided the starting material for the TCR library. The same sample was also used in a study of T cells in Graves' hyperthyroidism and ophthalmopathy. That paper notes: When the TCR CDR3 underwent first-round RT-PCR, the HTBI primer set was used. Among clonotypes expanded in thyroid above 0.001, most were also found in blood.

This clonotype was obtained from a young woman with Graves disease. Source: peripheral blood mononuclear cells (PBMCs), taken at new diagnosis, from a patient treated with antithyroid drugs. This chain uses TRBV7-8 with TRBJ2-1, with a tentative D call TRBD2 (6 bases). CDR3 sequence: CASSPTEGRYNEQFF. In nucleotides, the CDR3 is TGTGCCAGCAGCCCTACGGAGGGCCGCTACAATGAGCAGTTCTTC.